Listed here are 16 T cell receptor beta chains from one sample, sequenced in a study of beta chain features in type 1 diabetes. Study findings and constraints: Within each of all four CD4+ subsets, Type 1 diabetes patients had TCRB CDR3s that were moderately but significantly shorter.

Their cognate antigens are unknown. The isolated RNA, all of it, was reverse transcribed, so expressed TCRB transcripts were what got sequenced. Some clones are missing from TCRdb's copy, which holds only in-frame ones; the method was immunoSEQ multiplex PCR. The repertoire has 300,000 to 400,000 clones, about 10% of them found once; the top ten carry 0.45% to 0.65%. The sample comprised central memory CD4+ T cells from blood. The receptors originated from a man aged 30 to 39 with type 1 diabetes.

This clone occurred many times. The chain is built from TRBV7-2 and TRBJ2-1; possible D gene TRBD2, 5 bases. The germline V gene encodes CDR1 SGHTA and CDR2 FQGNSA. V lost 2 bases to trimming and J lost 7 bases, with 15 bases between them. CDR3 length equals 15 residues. This chain's CDR3 is CASSLSTKGINEQFF. The CDR3, as DNA: TGTGCCAGCAGCTTATCGACTAAGGGAATAAATGAGCAGTTCTTC.

This clone showed up just a few times. The gene calls are TRBV5-8 and TRBJ2-4; D is ambiguous. The CDR3 runs 14 residues. Germline V lookup: CDR1 SGHTS, CDR2 YDEGEE. V was trimmed by 1 base and J by 4 bases, leaving 9 bases between them. CDR3 protein: CASSLPGDKNIQYF. The CDR3, as DNA: TGTGCCAGCAGCTTGCCAGGTGATAAAAACATTCAGTACTTC.

The V gene is TRBV2, the J gene TRBJ2-2; D ambiguous. The CDR3 has 15 amino acids. Trimming stripped 1 base from V and 1 base from J, with 7 bases between. The germline CDR1 and CDR2 sequences are SNHLY and FYNNEI. CDR3 loop: CASSEDLGNTGELFF. CDR3 nucleotides: TGTGCCAGCAGTGAAGATCTAGGGAACACCGGGGAGCTGTTTTTT. The variable domain in full, with the rest retrieved from reference TRBV2 and TRBJ2-2, is EPEVTQTPSHQVTQMGQEVILRCVPISNHLYFYWYRQILGQKVEFLVSFYNNEISEKSEIFDDQFSVERPDGSNFTLKIRSTKLEDSAMYFCASSEDLGNTGELFFGEGSRLTVL.

This clone was seen a single time. The rearrangement uses TRBV9 and TRBJ1-2; D remains ambiguous. CDR3 length: 16 amino acids. The germline V gene encodes CDR1 SGDLS and CDR2 YYNGEE. The V gene lost 0 bases and the J gene lost 4 bases, with 16 bases spanning the gap. CDR3 DNA sequence: TGTGCCAGCAGCGTAGGCGCAGGCCAGGAGGGCTATGGCTACACCTTC. This gives the protein CASSVGAGQEGYGYTF. The variable domain in full, with the rest retrieved from reference TRBV9 and TRBJ1-2, is DSGVTQTPKHLITATGQRVTLRCSPRSGDLSVYWYQQSLDQGLQFLIQYYNGEERAKGNILERFSAQQFPDLHSELNLSSLELGDSALYFCASSVGAGQEGYGYTFGSGTRLTVV.

The rearrangement links TRBV28 to TRBJ2-7; 11 bases line up with TRBD2. This CDR3 has 14 amino acids. Germline trimming cut 5 bases from V and 4 bases from J; bases unmatched to any gene: 4. The germline CDR1 and CDR2 sequences are MDHEN and SYDVKM. CDR3: CASSRLAGTYEQYF. The CDR3 DNA follows: TGTGCCAGCAGTCGACTAGCGGGGACTTACGAGCAGTACTTC.

This chain links TRBV19 with TRBJ1-5, with D possibly TRBD1 on 5 matching bases. Germline CDR1 is LNHDA and CDR2 is SQIVND (reference sequence). CDR3 length: 16 amino acids. Trimming left V 0 bases short and J 9 bases short, with 18 bases between. The CDR3 loop reads CASSIDRIGGDRPQHF. The CDR3 DNA reads TGTGCCAGTAGTATAGATAGGATTGGGGGGGACCGGCCCCAGCATTTT.

The CDR3 is CASSRDRSPTGELFF. CDR3 nucleotide sequence: TGTGCCAGCTCGAGGGACAGAAGCCCCACCGGGGAGCTGTTTTTT. The chain recombines TRBV18 with TRBJ2-2, with 7 nucleotides matching TRBD1. The CDR3 covers 15 residues. Germline-derived CDR1 and CDR2 are KGHSH and LQKENI. V gave up 6 bases and J gave up 4 bases; unmatched junction bases: 8.

In DNA, the CDR3 is TGTGCCAGCAGTAAGGGGGCCCTCCAGGGACGGACCCAGTACTTC. It specifies CASSKGALQGRTQYF. The V and J genes are TRBV7-9 and TRBJ2-5; TRBD1 matches at 7 bases. The V and J ends lost 6 bases and 7 bases, in that order; junction bases with no gene match: 14. Germline V gives CDR1 SEHNR, CDR2 FQNEAQ (reference sequence). The CDR3 is made up of 15 amino acids.

The genes are TRBV28 and TRBJ1-2; D is ambiguous. Trimming pared 10 bases from V and 4 bases from J, leaving 16 bases between. Germline V gene lookup returns CDR1 MDHEN and CDR2 SYDVKM. This CDR3 contains 13 residues. CDR3 region: CATTLALIYGYTF. The CDR3 DNA reads as TGTGCCACTACGCTAGCTTTGATCTATGGCTACACCTTC.

This clone was seen only a few times. The chain joins TRBV2 to TRBJ1-5, with TRBD1 as a possible D gene (5 bases). This CDR3 spans 18 amino acids. Trimming pared 6 bases from V and 3 bases from J, leaving 24 bases between. Germline V gives CDR1 SNHLY, CDR2 FYNNEI. CDR3 region: CASSELVRGPFFNQPQHF. As DNA, the CDR3 is TGTGCCAGCAGCGAACTGGTTCGGGGCCCCTTCTTCAATCAGCCCCAGCATTTT.

The chain is built from TRBV6-6 and TRBJ1-1, with 8 bases aligning to TRBD1. The CDR3 is made up of 14 amino acids. Germline V gene data show CDR1 as MNHNY and CDR2 as SVGAGI (reference sequence). V shed 4 bases and J 5 bases; nucleotides not matched to a gene: 6. Here the CDR3 DNA reads TGTGCCAGCAGTTCTCAGGGGGCGCGTACTGAAGCTTTCTTT. Translated, it gives CASSSQGARTEAFF.

About this clone: With a much larger clone just one base away, this may be a read error. The sample carries other DNA sequences with the same CDR3. The chain has TRBV6-5 and TRBJ2-7; tentatively, D is TRBD2 (6 bases). V was trimmed by 7 bases and J by 3 bases, leaving 7 bases between them. CDR3 size: 11 residues. Germline-derived CDR1 and CDR2 are MNHEY and SVGAGI. CDR3 nucleotides: TGTGCCAGCACCGGGGGCTACGAGCAGTACTTC. It encodes CASTGGYEQYF.

This clone was observed a few times. J is TRBJ2-1 and V is TRBV30, with TRBD2 matching 14 bases. With V trimmed by 7 bases and J by 7 bases, 9 bases remained unmatched. Germline CDR1 reads GTSNPN; CDR2 reads SVGIG (reference sequence). This CDR3 comprises 15 residues. CDR3 DNA sequence: TGTGCCTTAAGACTAGCGGGAGGGCCGGGGAATGAGCAGTTCTTC. This gives the protein CALRLAGGPGNEQFF.

This clone showed up just a few times. The chain couples TRBV18 to TRBJ1-4; D call uncertain. Germline CDR1 KGHSH, CDR2 LQKENI. This CDR3 spans 14 amino acids. V dropped 3 bases and J dropped 7 bases, with 12 bases sitting between them. CDR3 in amino acids: CASSPVEGGEKLFF. The DNA of the CDR3 is TGTGCCAGCTCACCGGTTGAGGGAGGTGAAAAACTGTTTTTT.

This chain connects TRBV28 to TRBJ1-4; D gene unclear. The CDR3 has 15 residues. Trimming left V 1 base short and J 3 bases short, with 9 bases between. Germline loops: CDR1 MDHEN, CDR2 SYDVKM. The CDR3 loop is CASSLFRKSNEKLFF. The CDR3 coding sequence is TGTGCCAGCAGTTTATTCCGAAAGTCTAATGAAAAACTGTTTTTT.

The rearrangement links TRBV19 to TRBJ2-7, with 8 bases matching TRBD2. Germline loops: CDR1 LNHDA, CDR2 SQIVND (reference sequence). This CDR3 spans 14 amino acids. V gave up 10 bases and J gave up 1 base; unmatched junction bases: 9. DNA for the CDR3: TGTGCCACAACGACTAGCGAGGGGTCCTACGAGCAGTACTTC. Amino acid sequence: CATTTSEGSYEQYF.